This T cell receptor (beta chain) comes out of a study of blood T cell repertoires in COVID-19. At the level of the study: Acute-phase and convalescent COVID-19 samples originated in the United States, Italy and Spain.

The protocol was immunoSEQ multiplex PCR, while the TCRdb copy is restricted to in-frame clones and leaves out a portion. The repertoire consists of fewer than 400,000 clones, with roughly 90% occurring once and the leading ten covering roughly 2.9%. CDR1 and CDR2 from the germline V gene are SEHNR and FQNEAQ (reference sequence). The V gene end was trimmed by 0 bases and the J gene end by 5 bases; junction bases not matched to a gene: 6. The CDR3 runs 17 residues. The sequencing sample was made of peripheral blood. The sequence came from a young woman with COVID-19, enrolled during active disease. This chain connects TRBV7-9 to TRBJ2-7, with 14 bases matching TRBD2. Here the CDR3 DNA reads TGTGCCAGCAGCTTAGCCCTCGGACTAGCGGGAGGCCACGAGCAGTACTTC. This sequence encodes CASSLALGLAGGHEQYF.